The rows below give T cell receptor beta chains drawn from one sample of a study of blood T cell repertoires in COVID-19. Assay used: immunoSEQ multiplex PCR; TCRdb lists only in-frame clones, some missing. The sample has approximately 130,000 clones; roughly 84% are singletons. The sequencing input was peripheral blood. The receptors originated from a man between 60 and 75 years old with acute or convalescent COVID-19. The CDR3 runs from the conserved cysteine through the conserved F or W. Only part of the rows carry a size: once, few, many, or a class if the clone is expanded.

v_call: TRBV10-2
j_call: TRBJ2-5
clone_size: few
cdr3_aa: CASSETRQGGEYF

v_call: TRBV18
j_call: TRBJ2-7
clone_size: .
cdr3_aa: CASGAKGGFSYEQYF

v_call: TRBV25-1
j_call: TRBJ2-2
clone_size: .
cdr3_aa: CASSEYASGNTGELFF

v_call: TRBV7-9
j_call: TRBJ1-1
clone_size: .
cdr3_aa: CASSFGDRDRTEAFF

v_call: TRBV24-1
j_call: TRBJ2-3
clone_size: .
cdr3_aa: CATSDLGTGDYTQYF

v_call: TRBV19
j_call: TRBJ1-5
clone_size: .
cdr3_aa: CASVSGSYSNQPQHF

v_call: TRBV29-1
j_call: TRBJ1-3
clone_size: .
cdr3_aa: CSAGTDGNTIYF

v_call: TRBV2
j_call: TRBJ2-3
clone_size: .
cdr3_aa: CASRPSRGMTSTDTQYF

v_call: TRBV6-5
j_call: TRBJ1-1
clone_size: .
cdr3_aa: CASSPPGNTEAFF

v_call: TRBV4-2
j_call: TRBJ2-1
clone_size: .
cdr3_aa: CASSQEVGRAREQFF

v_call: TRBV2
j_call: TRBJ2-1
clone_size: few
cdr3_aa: CASRGGSSYNEQFF

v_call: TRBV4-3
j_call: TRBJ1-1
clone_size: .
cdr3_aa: CASSITAGGNTEAFF

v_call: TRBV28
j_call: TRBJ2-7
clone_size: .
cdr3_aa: CASSSNSGSFNYEQYF

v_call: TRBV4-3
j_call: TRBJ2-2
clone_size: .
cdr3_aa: CASSQGRLNTGELFF

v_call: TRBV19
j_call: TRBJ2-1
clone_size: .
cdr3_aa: CASSIPGQGFVDEQFF

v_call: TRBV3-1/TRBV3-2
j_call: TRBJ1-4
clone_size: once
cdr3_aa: CASSQILTGVGEKLFF

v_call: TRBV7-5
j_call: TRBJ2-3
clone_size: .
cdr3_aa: CARSLVLAEPCTDTQYF

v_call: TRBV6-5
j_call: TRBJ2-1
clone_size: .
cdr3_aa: CASSPGTYNEQFF

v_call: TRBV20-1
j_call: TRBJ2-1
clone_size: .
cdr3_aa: CSASREYNEQFF

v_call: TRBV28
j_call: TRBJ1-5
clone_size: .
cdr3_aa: CASSTYGQVGNQPQHF

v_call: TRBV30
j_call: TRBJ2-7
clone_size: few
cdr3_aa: CAWSVGVDEQYF

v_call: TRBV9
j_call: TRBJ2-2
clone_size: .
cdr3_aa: CASSVVNGELFF

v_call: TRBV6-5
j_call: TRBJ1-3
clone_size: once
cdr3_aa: CASSRSEGDTIYF

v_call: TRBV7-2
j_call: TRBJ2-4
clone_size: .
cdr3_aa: CASSLGQGRIQYF

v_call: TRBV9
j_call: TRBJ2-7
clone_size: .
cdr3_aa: CASSAAGAGTPYEQYF

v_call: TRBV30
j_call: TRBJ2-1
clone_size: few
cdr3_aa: CAWSTSGSSYNEQFF

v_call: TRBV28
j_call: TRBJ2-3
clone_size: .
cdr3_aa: CASSLMYTDTQYF

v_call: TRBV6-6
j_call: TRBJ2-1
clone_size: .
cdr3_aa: CASSPWTALSSYNEQFF

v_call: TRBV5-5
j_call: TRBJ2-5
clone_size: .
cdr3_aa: CASSPGGGRETQYF

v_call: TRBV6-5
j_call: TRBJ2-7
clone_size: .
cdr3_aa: CASSYSSTAYEQYF

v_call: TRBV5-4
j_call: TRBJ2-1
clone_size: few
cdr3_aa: CASSLLQASYNEQFF

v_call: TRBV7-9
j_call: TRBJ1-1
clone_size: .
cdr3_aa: CASSPTRVGGITEAFF

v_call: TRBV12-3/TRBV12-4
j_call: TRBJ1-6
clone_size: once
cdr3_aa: CASSPTELTLHF

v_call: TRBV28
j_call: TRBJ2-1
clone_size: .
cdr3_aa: CASSRLAGANAYNEQFF

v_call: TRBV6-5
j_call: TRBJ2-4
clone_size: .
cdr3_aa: CASRGAENIQYF

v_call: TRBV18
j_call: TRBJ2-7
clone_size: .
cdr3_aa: CASSPHRGTSYEQYF

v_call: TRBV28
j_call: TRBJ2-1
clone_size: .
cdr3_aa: CASSLTSGSSSYNEQFF

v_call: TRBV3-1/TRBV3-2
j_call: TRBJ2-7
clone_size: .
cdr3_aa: CASSQGPDRGFYIEQYF

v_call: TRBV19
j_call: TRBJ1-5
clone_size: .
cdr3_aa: CASSIDRLLGDQPQHF

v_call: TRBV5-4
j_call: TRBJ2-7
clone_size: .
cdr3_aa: CASSSTGGSYEQYF

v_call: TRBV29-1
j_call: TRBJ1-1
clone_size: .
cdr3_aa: CSVNPGTGLMNTEAFF

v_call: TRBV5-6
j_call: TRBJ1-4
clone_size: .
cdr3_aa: CASSLGQGGVEKLFF

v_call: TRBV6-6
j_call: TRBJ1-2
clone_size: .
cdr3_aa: CASRKRGDRGLFGYTF

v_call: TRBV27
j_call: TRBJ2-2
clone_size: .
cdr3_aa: CASSLSGAAVGNTGELFF